This record looks at one TCR beta chain sequence and its context. Germline V CDR1 and CDR2: SGHVS, FNYEAQ. V was shortened by 1 base and J by 2 bases, with 6 bases between the two germline ends. CDR3 size: 14 residues. This sample is part of a study of shared clonotypes between healthy human individuals. Assay used: immunoSEQ multiplex PCR; TCRdb lists only in-frame clones, some missing. The table has under 650,000 clones, about 96% seen once. Material: naive CD4+ T cells sorted from blood. Regarding subset: CD45RA+ positively selected. This chain links TRBV7-6 with TRBJ1-3; D gene ambiguous. This receptor was identified in a woman aged 25-40 years in good health. The CDR3 loop reads CASSLGTAGNTIYF. The DNA of the CDR3 is TGTGCCAGCAGCTTAGGCACAGCTGGAAACACCATATATTTT.